Described below is a single T cell receptor beta chain sequence and its context. The data belong to a study of blood T cell repertoires in COVID-19. Germline CDR1 is SGHRS and CDR2 is YFSETQ. V shed 3 bases, J shed 5 bases, and the junction held 5 bases outside the gene matches. The CDR3 covers 15 residues. Method: immunoSEQ multiplex PCR; TCRdb's copy keeps in-frame clones and lacks some. The data show about 250,000 clones, roughly 87% seen once. Sequencing used peripheral blood. The chain recombines TRBV5-1 with TRBJ2-2; 9 positions match TRBD2. This TCR was sampled from a woman aged 40-49 years who had recovered from COVID-19. The CDR3 is CASSSRGGGTGELFF. In nucleotides, the CDR3 is TGCGCCAGCAGCTCGCGGGGGGGCGGAACCGGGGAGCTGTTTTTT.